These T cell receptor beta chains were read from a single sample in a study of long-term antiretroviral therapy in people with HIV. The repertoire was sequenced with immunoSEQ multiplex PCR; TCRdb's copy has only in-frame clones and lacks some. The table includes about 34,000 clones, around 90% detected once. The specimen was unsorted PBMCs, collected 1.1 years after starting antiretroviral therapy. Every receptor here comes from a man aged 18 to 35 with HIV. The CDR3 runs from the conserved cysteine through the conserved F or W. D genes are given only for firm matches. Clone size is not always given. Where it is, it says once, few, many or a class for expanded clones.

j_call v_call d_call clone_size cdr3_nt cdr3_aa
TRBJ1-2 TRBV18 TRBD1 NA TGTGCCAGCTCACCGACCGGGACAGGGGATGGGTATGGCTACACCTTC CASSPTGTGDGYGYTF
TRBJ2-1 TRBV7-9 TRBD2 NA TGTGCCAGCAGCTCTACGGGACTAGCGGGGGGGAGTAGGAATGAGCAGTTCTTC CASSSTGLAGGSRNEQFF
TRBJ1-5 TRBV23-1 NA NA TGCGCCAGCAGTCAATCATCAATAGGGTCAGATCAGCCCCAGCATTTT CASSQSSIGSDQPQHF
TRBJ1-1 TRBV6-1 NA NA TGTGCCAGCAGTGGGACGGTGAACACTGAAGCTTTCTTT CASSGTVNTEAFF
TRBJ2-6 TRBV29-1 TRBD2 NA TGCAGCGTTGCCCGTACGGGGGGGCCAGATGGCAACGTCCTGACTTTC CSVARTGGPDGNVLTF
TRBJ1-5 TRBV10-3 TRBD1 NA TGTGCCATCAGTGAGGCTCAGGGGGCCAAGCCCCAGCATTTT CAISEAQGAKPQHF
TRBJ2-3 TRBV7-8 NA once TGTGCCAGCAGCTTATCCGCAAATACGCAGTATTTT CASSLSANTQYF
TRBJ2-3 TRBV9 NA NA TGTGCCAGCAGCGCCAACACAGATACGCAGTATTTT CASSANTDTQYF
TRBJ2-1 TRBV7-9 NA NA TGTGCCAGCAGCTCGCGGGCGGATCGGGACAATGAGCAGTTCTTC CASSSRADRDNEQFF
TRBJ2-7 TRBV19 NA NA TGTGCCAGTAGTATAGCAGCGACCTACGAGCAGTACTTC CASSIAATYEQYF
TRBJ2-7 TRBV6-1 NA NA TGTGCCAGCAGTGGACTTAGCGGTAATACCTACGAGCAGTACTTC CASSGLSGNTYEQYF
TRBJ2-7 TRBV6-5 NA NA TGTGCCAGCAGTTTAGGGCCCACGGGTATTTTCAACGAGCAGTACTTC CASSLGPTGIFNEQYF
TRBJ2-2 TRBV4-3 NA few TGCGCCAGCAGCCAAGTTATTGGGGCAGAACTAAACACCGGGGAGCTGTTTTTT CASSQVIGAELNTGELFF
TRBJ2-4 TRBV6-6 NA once TGTGCCAGCAGCCCCGGGGACATTCAGTACTTC CASSPGDIQYF
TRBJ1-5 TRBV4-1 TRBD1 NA TGCGCCAGCAGCCAAGATGGGACAGGGGGCAATCAGCCCCAGCATTTT CASSQDGTGGNQPQHF
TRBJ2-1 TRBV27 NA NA TGTGCCAGCAGTTTATCTGGCGAGAATGAGCAGTTCTTC CASSLSGENEQFF
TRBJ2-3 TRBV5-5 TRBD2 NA TGTGCCAGCCGGGGGAGGGATACAGATACGCAGTATTTT CASRGRDTDTQYF
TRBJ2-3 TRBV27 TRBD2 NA TGTGCCAGCAGTTCGACCGGGACTAGCGGGGGGACGATCTTCACAGATACGCAGTATTTT CASSSTGTSGGTIFTDTQYF
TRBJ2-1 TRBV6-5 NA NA TGTGCCAGCAGGCCGACAGTCAATGAGCAGTTCTTC CASRPTVNEQFF
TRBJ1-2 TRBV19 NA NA TGTGCCAGTAGTCCGCGCCAGGGCGGGGCTGGTCACTATGGCTACACCTTC CASSPRQGGAGHYGYTF
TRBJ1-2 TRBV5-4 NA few TGTGCCAGCAGCCCAAGTGGGGGGGCAGGAGATGGCTACACCTTC CASSPSGGAGDGYTF
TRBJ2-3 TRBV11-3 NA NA TGTGCCAGCAGCTTAGCGGGAAGTACAGATACGCAGTATTTT CASSLAGSTDTQYF
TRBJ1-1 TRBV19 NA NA TGTGCCAGTAGCTCCCCCGGGACTTGGGGCACTGAAGCTTTCTTT CASSSPGTWGTEAFF
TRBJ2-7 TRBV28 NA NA TGTGCCAGCAGTCGACCATCACTAGCAACGACCTACGAGCAGTACTTC CASSRPSLATTYEQYF
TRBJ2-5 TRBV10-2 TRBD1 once TGCGCCAGCAGGACAGGGCGAGAGACCCAGTACTTC CASRTGRETQYF
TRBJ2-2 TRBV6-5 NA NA TGTGCCAGCAATAAGGGGGACACCGGGGAGCTGTTTTTT CASNKGDTGELFF
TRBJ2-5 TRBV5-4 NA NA TGTGCCAGCAGTCCGGCCCGGGATGGCGAGACCCAGTACTTC CASSPARDGETQYF
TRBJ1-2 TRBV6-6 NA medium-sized TGTGCCAGCACAGGAAATCCCTACGATGGCTACACCTTC CASTGNPYDGYTF
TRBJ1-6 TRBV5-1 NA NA TGCGCCAGCAGCTTGGATATAGGCAGGAGCATCTATTCACCCCTCCACTTT CASSLDIGRSIYSPLHF
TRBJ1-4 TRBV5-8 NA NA TGTGCCAGCAGCTTCGACGGGGGTAAACTGTTTTTT CASSFDGGKLFF
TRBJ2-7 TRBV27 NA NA TGTGCCAGCAGTTTAGGGCAGGGCCCCTACGAGCAGTACTTC CASSLGQGPYEQYF
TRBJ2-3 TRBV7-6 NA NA TGTGCCAGCAGCTACCTACGGGAATCAGATACGCAGTATTTT CASSYLRESDTQYF
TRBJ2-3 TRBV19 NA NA TGTGCCAGTAGACCAGACCGAGCGGGAAGGGGGGATACGCAGTATTTT CASRPDRAGRGDTQYF
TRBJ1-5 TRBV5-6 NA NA TGTGCCAGCAGCTTGTCAGGGCACAATCAGCCCCAGCATTTT CASSLSGHNQPQHF
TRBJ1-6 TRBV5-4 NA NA TGTGCCAGCAGCTTTCGGACACTACCCGTGGTGGTTTCACCCCTCCACTTT CASSFRTLPVVVSPLHF
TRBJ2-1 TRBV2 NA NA TGTGCCAGCAGACTCCCCCCCGATTTAGCCTCCTACAATGAGCAGTTCTTC CASRLPPDLASYNEQFF